These 11 T cell receptor beta chains originate from one sample sequenced in a study of STAT5B mutations in CD4+ large granular lymphocyte leukemia. This table comes from immunoSEQ multiplex PCR, and its TCRdb copy is limited to in-frame clones, with some not included. Of 23,000 or so clones listed, about 80% are singletons. Sample: CD4+ T cells from blood buffy coats. These receptors were taken from a human donor in good health.

The rearrangement uses TRBV19 and TRBJ2-5, with D possibly being TRBD2 (6 bases). The length of the CDR3 is 16 residues. Trimming removed 5 bases from V and 4 bases from J, with 20 bases in between. Germline assignment: CDR1 LNHDA and CDR2 SQIVND (reference sequence). CDR3 loop: CASSSGRAGTGETQYF. CDR3 in DNA: TGTGCCAGTAGTTCTGGAAGGGCGGGGACCGGAGAGACCCAGTACTTC.

The sample holds one count of this clone. The chain combines TRBV10-3 with TRBJ1-1; 7 nucleotides line up with TRBD1. J was trimmed by 0 bases and V by 6 bases; bases with no gene match: 7. This CDR3 comprises 15 residues. Germline V gene lookup returns CDR1 ENHRY and CDR2 SYGVKD. The DNA for the CDR3 is TGTGCCATCAGGAAAACAGGGGTCCTGAACACTGAAGCTTTCTTT. Translated: CAIRKTGVLNTEAFF.

The chain carries TRBV6-1 and TRBJ1-5; perhaps TRBD1 as D (6 bases). V lost 6 bases to trimming and J lost 7 bases, with 16 bases between them. Germline V gene sequence: CDR1 MNHNS, CDR2 SASEGT. This CDR3 comprises 14 residues. The CDR3 reads CASRPSGGQQPQHF. The CDR3 nucleotides are TGTGCCAGCAGGCCGTCCGGGGGGCAACAGCCCCAGCATTTT.

This chain links TRBV28 with TRBJ2-1; 14 bases agree with TRBD2. Germline CDR1 reads MDHEN; CDR2 reads SYDVKM. The V gene end was trimmed by 5 bases and the J gene end by 6 bases; junction bases not matched to a gene: 9. This CDR3 contains 17 residues. The CDR3 DNA is TGTGCCAGCAGTAAGACTAGCGGGGGGGCCCGTACCAATGAGCAGTTCTTC. Protein sequence: CASSKTSGGARTNEQFF.

The chain is built from TRBV27 and TRBJ1-5; D not resolved. The V gene lost 5 bases and the J gene lost 4 bases, with 15 bases spanning the gap. This CDR3 is built from 15 residues. Germline V gives CDR1 MNHEY, CDR2 SMNVEV (reference sequence). The CDR3 DNA reads TGTGCCAGCAGTCCCCGTGGTAGGGATAATCAGCCCCAGCATTTT. Translating gives CASSPRGRDNQPQHF.

The chain couples TRBV9 to TRBJ2-5, with TRBD1 matching over 8 bases. The CDR3 sequence is 17 residues long. The J segment lost 1 base and the V segment lost 3 bases, leaving 11 bases of the junction unmatched. CDR1 SGDLS and CDR2 YYNGEE come from the germline V gene. CDR3 nucleotides: TGTGCCAGCAGCGCGGGGAGGCGGCAGGGGGCCCAAGAGACCCAGTACTTC. This gives the protein CASSAGRRQGAQETQYF. The full variable domain, rest sourced from reference TRBV9 and TRBJ2-5, is DSGVTQTPKHLITATGQRVTLRCSPRSGDLSVYWYQQSLDQGLQFLIQYYNGEERAKGNILERFSAQQFPDLHSELNLSSLELGDSALYFCASSAGRRQGAQETQYFGPGTRLLVL.

The chain is built from TRBV27 and TRBJ2-3; TRBD1 agrees at 8 bases. The CDR3 spans 14 residues. With 6 bases clipped from V and 3 bases from J, the junction kept 5 bases outside the gene matches. Germline CDR1 reads MNHEY; CDR2 reads SMNVEV (reference sequence). The CDR3 region has the DNA TGTGCCAGCAGCGAAGGACAGGGAACAGATACGCAGTATTTT. Its protein is CASSEGQGTDTQYF.

The V call is TRBV6-5, the J call TRBJ1-6; D remains unclear. V was pared by 5 bases and J by 2 bases, with 10 bases between. Germline V gene lookup returns CDR1 MNHEY and CDR2 SVGAGI. The CDR3 spans 15 residues. The CDR3 protein is CASSPGSTYNSPLHF. As DNA, the CDR3 is TGTGCCAGCAGTCCGGGATCTACCTATAATTCACCCCTCCACTTT.

This clone occurred once. This sequence joins TRBV4-1 and TRBJ2-3; possible D gene TRBD2, 6 bases. Deletions cut 0 bases from V and 10 bases from J, with 23 bases between. CDR1 and CDR2 (germline): MGHRA, YSYEKL. The length of the CDR3 is 17 residues. The CDR3 coding sequence is TGCGCCAGCAGCCAAGATGGGCTAGCCAGGGCCGGGAGTCCGCAGTATTTT. Translated: CASSQDGLARAGSPQYF.

V usage is TRBV6-6 and J usage is TRBJ2-1, with D possibly called TRBD1 or TRBD2 (7 bases each). The CDR3 contains 15 residues. Germline CDR1 MNHNY, CDR2 SVGAGI (reference sequence). V was pared by 0 bases and J by 3 bases, with 9 bases between. The CDR3 here is CASSYSRGGYNEQFF. CDR3 DNA: TGTGCCAGCAGTTACTCCAGGGGGGGCTACAATGAGCAGTTCTTC.

This rearrangement joins TRBV5-6 to TRBJ1-2; possibly TRBD1 for D (5 bases). Germline CDR1 and CDR2: SGHDT and YYEEEE. Trimming cost V 4 bases and J 4 bases, with 14 bases left between them. The CDR3 is 14 residues long. In DNA form, the CDR3 reads TGTGCCAGCAGCCGAGACAGATCTGGCTATGGCTACACCTTC. This codes for CASSRDRSGYGYTF.